Listed below are T cell receptor beta chains from one sample, sequenced in a study of CD8 T cells in ankylosing spondylitis. TCRdb ran MiXCR on the 5' RACE reads and lists one entry per CDR3 protein. The sample lists about 400,000 distinct CDR3 sequences, about a fifth occurring once. Sequencing input: blood, either unsorted or a sorted T cell fraction (not recorded which). Source of these receptors: a male donor with ankylosing spondylitis. Each CDR3 is given with its conserved first and last residue. The D gene is left open where the match is weak. Part of the rows lack a size; the others show once, few, many or a class for expanded clones.

>-|few|TRBJ2-5|TRBV5-1
TGCGCCAGCAGCCCGTACCTAGGTGTTAACCAAGAGACCCAGTACTTC
CASSPYLGVNQETQYF
>-|-|TRBJ2-3|TRBV6-1
TGTGCAAGCACAAGCAGCCGAAGCACAGATACGCAGTATTTT
CASTSSRSTDTQYF
>TRBD1|-|TRBJ2-7|TRBV14
TGTGCCAGCAGCCAGCTTTCCGGACAGGGCCACGAGCAGTACTTC
CASSQLSGQGHEQYF
>-|few|TRBJ2-6|TRBV2
TGTGCCAGCAGCGCGGACGGCTCTGGGGCCAACGTCCTGACTTTC
CASSADGSGANVLTF
>TRBD2|-|TRBJ2-1|TRBV2
TGTGCCAGTAAAACACTAGCGGGAGGAGTTAATGAGCAGTTCTTC
CASKTLAGGVNEQFF
>-|-|TRBJ2-5|TRBV3-1
TGTGCCAGCAGCCAAGAAGGTAGCTTGAGCGGAGAGACCCAGTACTTC
CASSQEGSLSGETQYF
>TRBD2|few|TRBJ2-1|TRBV20-1
TGCAGTGCTAGAGGACCCCCCGGGACTAGCGGGGTCAATGAGCAGTTCTTC
CSARGPPGTSGVNEQFF
>-|few|TRBJ2-3|TRBV7-3
TGTGCCAGCAGCTTAATACCCGGGAATACGCAGTATTTT
CASSLIPGNTQYF
>-|-|TRBJ1-5|TRBV7-9
TGTGCCAGCAGCTTAGGGGGATTGGATCAGCCCCAGCATTTT
CASSLGGLDQPQHF
>TRBD2|few|TRBJ2-3|TRBV7-9
TGTGCCAGCAGCTTCCAGAGGTGGACTAGTGTTTTGGATACGCAGTATTTT
CASSFQRWTSVLDTQYF
>-|many|TRBJ2-1|TRBV18
TGTGCCAGCTCCCAACGGGTGAATGAGCAGTTCTTC
CASSQRVNEQFF
>-|many|TRBJ2-1|TRBV18
TGTGCCAGCTCACCAGAATTAATGGCGGGAAAGAATGAGCAGTTCTTC
CASSPELMAGKNEQFF
>-|-|TRBJ1-2|TRBV4-3
TGCGCCAGCAGCCAAGATCCGCGATCCTATGGCTACACCTTC
CASSQDPRSYGYTF
>-|-|TRBJ1-5|TRBV6-2/TRBV6-3
TGTGCCAGTACAGAGGATAGCAATCAGCCCCAGCATTTT
CASTEDSNQPQHF
>-|-|TRBJ2-7|TRBV2
TGTGCCAGCAGGGTGTTCTACGAGCAGTACTTC
CASRVFYEQYF
>-|few|TRBJ2-2|TRBV5-1
TGCGCCAGCAGCCCTTGGGCGGGACGTACCGGGGAGCTGTTTTTT
CASSPWAGRTGELFF
>TRBD1|few|TRBJ2-7|TRBV27
TGTGCCAGCAGCTATACAGGGGGTAACGAGCAGTACTTC
CASSYTGGNEQYF
>-|few|TRBJ1-2|TRBV27
TGTGCCAGCAGTTCTCCGGCCAGCTTGAACTATGGCTACACCTTC
CASSSPASLNYGYTF
>-|few|TRBJ2-7|TRBV4-1
TGCGCCAGCAGCCAGAACACAGGCGTCGCCTACGAGCAGTACTTC
CASSQNTGVAYEQYF
>TRBD1|many|TRBJ2-7|TRBV29-1
TGCAGCGCCCTGACCGGGACAGGGGGTGGCTACGAGCAGTACTTC
CSALTGTGGGYEQYF
>-|-|TRBJ2-2|TRBV6-5
TGTGCCAGCAGTTACTCTGCTTCTTCCACCGGGGAGCTGTTTTTT
CASSYSASSTGELFF
>-|many|TRBJ1-3|TRBV7-9
TGTGCCAGCAGTAACGGACAGTCTGGAAACACCATATATTTT
CASSNGQSGNTIYF
>TRBD1|few|TRBJ1-2|TRBV7-2
TGTGCCAGCAGCAACCACGCGACAGGGGACTATGGCTACACCTTC
CASSNHATGDYGYTF
>TRBD2|-|TRBJ2-3|TRBV6-1
TGTGCCAGCAGGCCCCCGTCTAAGGGACTAGCTCCAGATACGCAGTATTTT
CASRPPSKGLAPDTQYF
>-|many|TRBJ1-1|TRBV5-1
TGCGCCAGCAGCCCGGGACTCTCGAACACTGAAGCTTTCTTT
CASSPGLSNTEAFF
>TRBD2|-|TRBJ2-1|TRBV5-1
TGCGCCAGCAGACCGACTAGCGTTTCCTCCTACAATGAGCAGTTCTTC
CASRPTSVSSYNEQFF
>-|-|TRBJ2-7|TRBV28
TGTGCCAGCAGTCCCGGGGGTGGTGGAATCTACGAGCAGTACTTC
CASSPGGGGIYEQYF
>TRBD2|many|TRBJ2-3|TRBV7-2
TGTGCCAGCAGCCCTCTAGCGGGGCTCACAGATACGCAGTATTTT
CASSPLAGLTDTQYF
>TRBD2|few|TRBJ2-1|TRBV10-3
TGTGCCATCAAGGGGACTAGCGCGAACAATGAGCAGTTCTTC
CAIKGTSANNEQFF
>-|few|TRBJ1-6|TRBV4-1
TGCGCCAGCAGCCAAGATCTTGGAGGTAACACCTATAATTCACCCCTCCACTTT
CASSQDLGGNTYNSPLHF
>-|few|TRBJ1-2|TRBV5-1
TGCGCCAGCAGCTGGGACCGGAACAGTCCTAACTATGGCTACACCTTC
CASSWDRNSPNYGYTF
>TRBD1|few|TRBJ2-2|TRBV29-1
TGCAGCGCGAGGGACAGGGTAATCGGGGAGCTGTTTTTT
CSARDRVIGELFF
>-|-|TRBJ1-5|TRBV9
TGTGCCAGCAGCGGCTGGGCGGACCAGCCCCAGCATTTT
CASSGWADQPQHF
>-|few|TRBJ2-2|TRBV5-1
TGCGCCAGCAGCTTGGGCCCAGGGATAAACACCGGGGAGCTGTTTTTT
CASSLGPGINTGELFF
>TRBD2|-|TRBJ2-5|TRBV29-1
TGCACGGGGTCTACGGGAGGGCCGAGAGGAGAGACCCAGTACTTC
CTGSTGGPRGETQYF
>-|few|TRBJ1-2|TRBV20-1
TGCAGTGCTGAGGACAACCCGGGCTACACCTTC
CSAEDNPGYTF
>TRBD2|many|TRBJ2-7|TRBV10-3
TGTGCCATCAGTGAGCGGGGGGGCACGAGGGACGAGCAGTACTTC
CAISERGGTRDEQYF
>TRBD1|-|TRBJ1-5|TRBV20-1
TGCAGTGCTAGTGGACAGGGGGCGAAGCCCCAGCATTTT
CSASGQGAKPQHF
>-|-|TRBJ1-6|TRBV6-2/TRBV6-3
TGTGCCAGCACCAATCTCGCGGGGGCTTCACCCCTCCACTTT
CASTNLAGASPLHF